This T cell receptor (beta chain) is drawn from a study of blood T cell repertoires in COVID-19. Study context: From the United States, Italy and Spain came samples of acute and convalescent COVID-19. Sample material is recorded as cDNA or gDNA derived from T cells, B-cell-depleted T cells, or PBMCs.

Source study methods: Reference gene primer amplification gave nucleated cell count estimates. Clones were read by immunoSEQ multiplex PCR, and TCRdb kept only the in-frame ones, dropping some. The V and J calls and clone size were taken over from that table, and D and trimming were inferred from the DNA. The sample has over 400,000 clones, over 75% seen once. This clone was detected only a few times. CDR1 is MDHEN, CDR2 SYDVKM, per germline. This CDR3 region has 16 residues. Trimming stripped 3 bases from V and 0 bases from J, with 15 bases between. The chain uses TRBV28 and TRBJ2-7; maybe TRBD1 (5 bases). The TCR originated in a human donor in a cohort sampled during active COVID-19. The sample taken for sequencing was peripheral blood. The CDR3 region has the DNA TGTGCCAGCAGTTTCCGACAGTTCCTACGCTCCTACGAGCAGTACTTC. Translated, it gives CASSFRQFLRSYEQYF.